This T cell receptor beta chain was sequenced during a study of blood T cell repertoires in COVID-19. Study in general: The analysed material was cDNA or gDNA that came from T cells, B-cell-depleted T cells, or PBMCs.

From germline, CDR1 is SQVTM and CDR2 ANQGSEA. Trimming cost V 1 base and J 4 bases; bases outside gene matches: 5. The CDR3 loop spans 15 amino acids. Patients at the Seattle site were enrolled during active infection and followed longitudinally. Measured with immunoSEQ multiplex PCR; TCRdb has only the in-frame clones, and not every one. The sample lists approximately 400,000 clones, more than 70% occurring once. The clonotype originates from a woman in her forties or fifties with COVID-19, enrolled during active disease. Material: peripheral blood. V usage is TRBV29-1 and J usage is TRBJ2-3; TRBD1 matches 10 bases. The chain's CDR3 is CSVEGGQGLADTQYF. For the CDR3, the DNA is TGCAGCGTTGAAGGGGGACAGGGGCTTGCAGATACGCAGTATTTT.